This TCR beta chain stems from a study of blood T cell repertoires in COVID-19. On the study more broadly: The analysed material was cDNA or gDNA that came from T cells, B-cell-depleted T cells, or PBMCs.

The length of the CDR3 is 16 residues. V shed 4 bases and J shed 0 bases, with 12 bases lying between them. CDR1 is MNHEY and CDR2 is SVGAGI in the germline V gene. Study processing details: For nucleated cells, counts were estimated from reference gene primer amplification. Sequencing was performed with immunoSEQ multiplex PCR; in TCRdb, only in-frame clones are kept and a portion is missing. That table is the source of V, J and clone size, and D and trimming were worked out from the DNA. The data show 120,000 or so clones, with about 70% seen just once and around 5.9% held by the top ten. The sequence was obtained from a man between 60 and 70 years old with acute or convalescent COVID-19. The chain couples TRBV6-5 to TRBJ1-4, with D possibly matching TRBD1 (5 bases). Sequencing was carried out using peripheral blood. CDR3 nucleotide sequence: TGTGCCAGCAGTTCTTGGGGGGATCCAACTAATGAAAAACTGTTTTTT. Translated, it gives CASSSWGDPTNEKLFF.